The 15 T cell receptor beta chains given below trace back to one sample, sequenced in a study of blood T cell repertoires in COVID-19. Some clones are missing from TCRdb's copy, which holds only in-frame ones; the method was immunoSEQ multiplex PCR. The sample consists of over 85,000 clones, roughly 89% of them appearing once. The material sequenced was peripheral blood. The receptors originated from a human donor with COVID-19, enrolled during active disease. The donor label of this sample is uncertain.

The chain is built from TRBV10-1 and TRBJ2-2; the match to TRBD2 covers 8 bases. This CDR3 is 17 amino acids long. Germline-derived CDR1 and CDR2 are WNHNN and SYGVQD (reference sequence). After removal of 2 bases from V and 0 bases from J, the junction contained 5 bases not matched to a gene. The DNA of the CDR3 is TGCGCCAGCAGTGAGGCCCCGGGGGGGCCGAACACCGGGGAGCTGTTTTTT. This gives the protein CASSEAPGGPNTGELFF.

DNA of the CDR3: TGTGCCAGCAGTGAATACAAGCCAGACGGGGGGCGAAGTGACGAGCAGTACTTC. Its translation: CASSEYKPDGGRSDEQYF. The V gene is TRBV25-1, the J gene TRBJ2-7; possible D gene TRBD2, 7 bases. The V and J ends lost 0 bases and 5 bases respectively, with 23 bases between them. The CDR3 contains 18 residues. Germline loops: CDR1 MGHDK, CDR2 SYGVNS.

The chain combines TRBV7-9 with TRBJ1-6, with 8 bases aligning to TRBD1. Germline V gives CDR1 SEHNR, CDR2 FQNEAQ (reference sequence). Trimming at V came to 1 base and at J to 11 bases, leaving 7 bases not matched to a gene. This CDR3 has 15 amino acids. This chain's CDR3 is CASSLDRTGRTPLHF. For the CDR3, the DNA is TGTGCCAGCAGCTTAGACCGGACAGGGAGAACACCCCTCCACTTT.

The rearrangement links TRBV2 to TRBJ1-5; D perhaps matches TRBD1 (5 bases). CDR3 length: 13 residues. The germline V and J ends were trimmed by 4 bases and 3 bases, with 7 bases remaining between them. Looked up from germline, CDR1 is SNHLY and CDR2 is FYNNEI. The CDR3 bases are TGTGCCAGCAGTGGACAGACCAATCAGCCCCAGCATTTT. Protein: CASSGQTNQPQHF.

The chain has TRBV6-5 and TRBJ1-6; 7 bases are shared with TRBD1. V was clipped by 10 bases and J by 2 bases; unmatched bases: 5. The CDR3 spans 14 residues. Germline V gene lookup returns CDR1 MNHEY and CDR2 SVGAGI. The CDR3 region has the DNA TGTGCCACCCCAGGGACAGCCTATAATTCACCCCTCCACTTT. Its translation is CATPGTAYNSPLHF.

The gene calls are TRBV5-1 and TRBJ1-1; 7 nucleotides line up with TRBD1. V lost 4 bases, J lost 7 bases, and 4 bases stayed unmatched. The CDR3 has 12 amino acids. Germline CDR1 and CDR2: SGHRS and YFSETQ. The CDR3 nucleotides are TGCGCCAGCAGCATAGACAGGGATGAAGCTTTCTTT. Encoded protein: CASSIDRDEAFF.

CDR3 region: CASKAGTAFGDTEAFF. CDR3 sequence (DNA): TGCGCCAGCAAGGCGGGAACCGCATTCGGGGACACTGAAGCTTTCTTT. J is TRBJ1-1 and V is TRBV5-1; D gene uncertain. Trimming removed 6 bases at V and 3 bases at J, with 21 bases between. The CDR3 runs 16 residues. Germline lookup yields CDR1 SGHRS and CDR2 YFSETQ.

The CDR3, as DNA: TGTGCCAGCAGCTATTCAGGGGGCCGTTACGAAAAACTGTTTTTT. It encodes CASSYSGGRYEKLFF. The chain is built from TRBV6-6 and TRBJ1-4, with 8 bases aligning to TRBD1. V was clipped by 6 bases and J by 8 bases; unmatched bases: 11. The germline V gene has CDR1 MNHNY and CDR2 SVGAGI (reference sequence). The CDR3 is 15 residues long.

The genes are TRBV5-1 and TRBJ1-6, with D tentatively TRBD1 (6 bases). V lost 1 base, J lost 11 bases, and 13 bases lay in between. The CDR3 is made up of 14 amino acids. The germline CDR1 and CDR2 sequences are SGHRS and YFSETQ. CDR3 sequence reads: CASSLMGHPPPLHF. In DNA form, the CDR3 reads TGCGCCAGCAGCTTGATGGGACACCCTCCACCCCTCCACTTT. Based on the CDR3 plus reference TRBV5-1 and TRBJ1-6, the full variable domain is KAGVTQTPRYLIKTRGQQVTLSCSPISGHRSVSWYQQTPGQGLQFLFEYFSETQRNKGNFPGRFSGRQFSNSRSEMNVSTLELGDSALYLCASSLMGHPPPLHFGNGTRLTVT.

This chain links TRBV30 with TRBJ2-7; no clear D gene. V lost 2 bases, J lost 6 bases, and 11 bases lay in between. The germline gives CDR1 GTSNPN, CDR2 SVGIG (reference sequence). This CDR3 has 12 residues. As DNA, the CDR3 is TGTGCCTGGAGTTACCAGGAATCCGAGCAGTACTTC. Its translation is CAWSYQESEQYF.

The table lists this clone with a count of one. The CDR3 DNA sequence: TGTGCCAGCAGCCCGGGATATGGCTACACCTTC. Translated, it gives CASSPGYGYTF. V usage is TRBV7-9 and J usage is TRBJ1-2; D remains ambiguous. Germline V CDR1 and CDR2: SEHNR, FQNEAQ (reference sequence). V was pared by 5 bases and J by 5 bases, with 6 bases between. The CDR3 has 11 residues. Combining the CDR3 with reference TRBV7-9 and TRBJ1-2 gives the whole variable domain DTGVSQNPRHKITKRGQNVTFRCDPISEHNRLYWYRQTLGQGPEFLTYFQNEAQLEKSRLLSDRFSAERPKGSFSTLEIQRTEQGDSAMYLCASSPGYGYTFGSGTRLTVV.

This sequence joins TRBV9 and TRBJ2-1; 7 bases line up with TRBD1. Trimming at V came to 8 bases and at J to 2 bases, leaving 7 bases not matched to a gene. The CDR3 has 14 amino acids. CDR1 and CDR2 from the germline V gene are SGDLS and YYNGEE. The CDR3 spells CASMGTVAYNEQFF. The DNA for the CDR3 is TGTGCCAGTATGGGGACAGTCGCCTACAATGAGCAGTTCTTC.

J is TRBJ2-1 and V is TRBV4-1; 7 nucleotides agree with TRBD2. The CDR3 contains 16 residues. J lost 0 bases, V lost 0 bases, and 2 bases had no gene match. CDR1 MGHRA and CDR2 YSYEKL come from the germline V gene. The DNA of the CDR3 is TGCGCCAGCAGCCAAGATGCTAGCGGCTCCTACAATGAGCAGTTCTTC. The encoded protein is CASSQDASGSYNEQFF.

The chain uses TRBV6-2 or TRBV6-3 and TRBJ2-7; maybe TRBD1 (6 bases). Germline values: CDR1 MNHEY, CDR2 SVGEGT. This CDR3 has 17 amino acids. Trimming stripped 2 bases from V and 3 bases from J, with 20 bases between. CDR3 bases: TGTGCCAGCAGTTACGATACCCAGGGGTTCGAGGGCTACGAGCAGTACTTC. It specifies CASSYDTQGFEGYEQYF.

This chain links TRBV28 with TRBJ1-6; D call uncertain. CDR3 length: 14 amino acids. V was shortened by 3 bases and J by 8 bases, with 11 bases between the two germline ends. Germline CDR1 and CDR2: MDHEN and SYDVKM. The CDR3 nucleotides read TGTGCCAGCAGTTTGAGGCAAACGCATTCACCCCTCCACTTT. Protein: CASSLRQTHSPLHF.